This T cell receptor (beta chain) was obtained from a study of blood T cell repertoires in COVID-19. Study-wide context: COVID-19 samples from acute and convalescent phases originated in the United States, Italy and Spain. Nucleic acid was either cDNA or gDNA, and it came from T cells, B-cell-depleted T cells, or PBMCs.

In the original workflow: Reference gene primer amplification gave estimated nucleated cell counts. Method: immunoSEQ multiplex PCR; TCRdb's copy keeps in-frame clones and lacks some. That table furnishes V, J and clone size, whereas the DNA furnished D and trimming. In the table there are 100,000 to 150,000 clones, approximately 70% of which are singletons. CDR1 is SGHTA and CDR2 is FQGTGA in the germline V gene. With 0 bases removed from V and 0 bases from J, the gap between germline ends came to 9 bases. This CDR3 has 17 amino acids. The origin of this receptor is a human donor with acute or convalescent COVID-19. The donor label of this sample is uncertain. The sample taken for sequencing was peripheral blood. The V gene is TRBV7-3, the J gene TRBJ2-6, with D possibly TRBD1 on 5 matching bases. Written as DNA, the CDR3 is TGTGCCAGCAGCTTAACGACAGCATTCTCTGGGGCCAACGTCCTGACTTTC. Its protein product is CASSLTTAFSGANVLTF.